This passage covers 26 T cell receptor beta chains from one sample sequenced in a study of read filtering for tumor transcriptome and immune sequencing. From 350 to 500 ng of RNA, a library with molecular barcoded alpha/delta and beta/gamma adaptors was made. TCRdb called the reads again in MiXCR, with one record for every CDR3 protein. The data show about 48,000 distinct CDR3 sequences, with around 19% seen just once and roughly 14% held by the top ten. The specimen sequenced was a population of CD138-negative cells sorted from bone marrow. These receptors all stem from a donor aged 40 or older with multiple myeloma.

Note on this clonotype: This may stem from a read error, because a much larger clone lies one nucleotide away. The chain combines TRBV11-3 with TRBJ2-1; D is possibly TRBD1 or TRBD2 (5 bases each). CDR1 is SGHNT and CDR2 is YENEEA in the germline V gene. The CDR3 is 15 amino acids. The CDR3 is CASRLDGAGTNEQFF. The CDR3 DNA follows: TGTGCCAGCCGCTTAGATGGTGCAGGGACCAATGAGCAGTTCTTC.

The table lists this clonotype with a few counts. A single base separates this from a much larger clone, so it may be a read error. V is TRBV19 and J is TRBJ1-1; TRBD1 is a possible D gene (6 bases). The germline V gene has CDR1 LNHDA and CDR2 SQIVND (reference sequence). V was cut by 7 bases and J by 1 base, with 19 bases left in between. The CDR3 contains 16 residues. CDR3 sequence: CASISRAGGENTEAFF. Written as DNA, the CDR3 is TGTGCCAGTATTAGTAGGGCGGGGGGCGAGAACACTGAAGCTTTCTTT.

This clonotype was observed many times. The chain has TRBV28 and TRBJ2-7, with D possibly called TRBD1 or TRBD2 (5 bases each). The CDR3 is 16 residues long. The V and J ends lost 1 base and 2 bases respectively, with 15 bases between them. From germline, CDR1 is MDHEN and CDR2 SYDVKM. The CDR3 is CASSLSEGSPTYEQYF. The CDR3 bases are TGTGCCAGCAGTTTATCCGAGGGGAGCCCGACCTACGAGCAGTACTTC.

This clonotype was seen at least ten times. This chain links TRBV3-1 with TRBJ2-7; a weak D match, TRBD2 (7 bases). Trimming pared 1 base from V and 5 bases from J, leaving 12 bases between. Germline V gene lookup returns CDR1 LGHDT and CDR2 YNNKEL (reference sequence). The CDR3 loop spans 14 amino acids. CDR3 coding DNA: TGTGCCAGCAGCCAAGCTGCGGGGGCGAACGAGCAGTACTTC. This translates into CASSQAAGANEQYF.

The J gene is TRBJ1-4, the V gene TRBV19, with unresolved D. The CDR3 has 15 amino acids. Germline V gene sequence: CDR1 LNHDA, CDR2 SQIVND (reference sequence). The V gene lost 3 bases and the J gene lost 0 bases, with 8 bases spanning the gap. CDR3 nucleotide sequence: TGTGCCAGTAGTATGGACCCTGCAACTAATGAAAAACTGTTTTTT. Its translation: CASSMDPATNEKLFF.

This clonotype occurred many times. V is TRBV19 and J is TRBJ2-7; maybe TRBD1 (6 bases). Trimming shortened V by 6 bases and J by 0 bases, and 15 bases separated the two germline ends. The CDR3 spans 15 residues. The V gene's germline CDR1 is LNHDA and CDR2 SQIVND (reference sequence). The CDR3 DNA follows: TGTGCCAGTAGGAAGTTCGGGACAACCTCCTACGAGCAGTACTTC. Its translation is CASRKFGTTSYEQYF.

This clonotype was counted at least ten times. The chain combines TRBV20-1 with TRBJ2-3; a possible D gene is TRBD1 (5 bases). This CDR3 contains 16 residues. Trimming shortened V by 3 bases and J by 0 bases, and 16 bases separated the two germline ends. Germline values: CDR1 DFQATT, CDR2 SNEGSKA (reference sequence). The CDR3 region has the DNA TGCAGTGCTAGGGACACGCGAAAATCTAGCACAGATACGCAGTATTTT. Translated, it gives CSARDTRKSSTDTQYF.

This clonotype was counted at least ten times. This chain joins TRBV5-6 and TRBJ2-7; no clear D gene. Deletions cut 1 base from V and 2 bases from J, with 7 bases between. This CDR3 spans 13 amino acids. Germline V CDR1 and CDR2: SGHDT, YYEEEE. The CDR3 region has the DNA TGTGCCAGCAGCTTGTACTCCGCCTACGAGCAGTACTTC. Translated: CASSLYSAYEQYF.

There are many counts of this clonotype. This chain uses TRBV7-9 with TRBJ1-1, with D unclear. The CDR3 spans 14 residues. The germline V gene has CDR1 SEHNR and CDR2 FQNEAQ (reference sequence). Trimming left V 1 base short and J 1 base short, with 7 bases between. The CDR3 region is CASSLETGNTEAFF. In DNA form, the CDR3 reads TGTGCCAGCAGCTTAGAGACGGGGAACACTGAAGCTTTCTTT.

In its sample, this clonotype ranks as medium-sized (0.01 to 0.1%). This chain links TRBV20-1 with TRBJ2-1; a possible D gene is TRBD2 (7 bases). The CDR3 contains 16 residues. Germline V gene data show CDR1 as DFQATT and CDR2 as SNEGSKA (reference sequence). Between the trimmed V and J ends, which lost 3 bases and 4 bases, there was a span of 19 bases. The chain's CDR3 is CSASLRGGKAYNEQFF. The CDR3 DNA follows: TGCAGTGCTAGCTTAAGGGGGGGAAAGGCTTACAATGAGCAGTTCTTC.

The sample holds many counts of this clonotype. The rearrangement uses TRBV5-1 and TRBJ2-3, with D uncertain. The V gene lost 4 bases and the J gene lost 3 bases, with 9 bases spanning the gap. Per germline, CDR1 SGHRS and CDR2 YFSETQ. This CDR3 is built from 13 residues. The CDR3 DNA reads TGCGCCAGCAGCGAGTCGGTAACAGATACGCAGTATTTT. Protein product: CASSESVTDTQYF.

Comment on this clonotype: Since a much larger clone is just one base distant, this may be a read error. The rearrangement joins TRBV29-1 to TRBJ2-2; D is perhaps TRBD2 (5 bases). The CDR3 contains 12 residues. Germline V lookup: CDR1 SQVTM, CDR2 ANQGSEA. V lost 2 bases to trimming and J lost 7 bases, with 8 bases between them. CDR3 DNA sequence: TGCAGCGTTGAAACAGCGGTCGGGGAGCTGTTTTTT. Residues: CSVETAVGELFF.

The table lists this clonotype with many counts. The chain is built from TRBV12-3 or TRBV12-4 and TRBJ1-5; unclear D gene. The ends were cut back, 7 bases at V and 5 bases at J, with 12 bases in the middle. The CDR3 has 13 residues. CDR3 sequence reads: CASTPVGDQPQHF. In DNA form, the CDR3 reads TGTGCCAGCACCCCGGTTGGGGATCAGCCCCAGCATTTT.

There are a few counts of this clonotype. The genes are TRBV14 and TRBJ1-1; D uncertain. Germline V gives CDR1 SGHDN, CDR2 FVKESK. V lost 4 bases to trimming and J lost 3 bases, with 6 bases between them. CDR3 size: 12 residues. The DNA for the CDR3 is TGTGCCAGCAGCCGAGGACACACTGAAGCTTTCTTT. Its translation is CASSRGHTEAFF.

This clonotype appeared many times. The rearrangement uses TRBV28 and TRBJ2-7; D unclear. The germline gives CDR1 MDHEN, CDR2 SYDVKM. V lost 6 bases and J 3 bases, leaving 18 bases between the germline ends. This CDR3 comprises 15 residues. The CDR3 nucleotides are TGTGCCAGCAGCCCTTTTCTCCGGGTAAGCTACGAGCAGTACTTC. Translation gives CASSPFLRVSYEQYF. Variable domain in full (rest from reference TRBV28 and TRBJ2-7): DVKVTQSSRYLVKRTGEKVFLECVQDMDHENMFWYRQDPGLGLRLIYFSYDVKMKEKGDIPEGYSVSREKKERFSLILESASTNQTSMYLCASSPFLRVSYEQYFGPGTRLTVT.

Of note for this clonotype: It may be a read error: a sequence one base away is much more abundant. CDR3 DNA sequence: TGTGCCAGCTCACCAATTAAAGATTACGAGCTGTACTTC. Protein product: CASSPIKDYELYF. This rearrangement joins TRBV18 to TRBJ2-7; no clear D gene. Germline lookup yields CDR1 KGHSH and CDR2 LQKENI. The CDR3 runs 13 residues. Full variable domain (remainder filled in from reference TRBV18 and TRBJ2-7): NAGVMQNPRHLVRRRGQEARLRCSPMKGHSHVYWYRQLPEEGLKFMVYLQKENIIDESGMPKERFSAEFPKEGPSILRIQQVVRGDSAAYFCASSPIKDYELYFGPGTRLTVT.

About this clonotype itself: The conserved phenylalanine or tryptophan is not found at the CDR3 terminus, so this likely reflects a read error. The chain recombines TRBV5-1 with TRBJ2-1, with TRBD2 as a possible D gene (5 bases). Per germline, CDR1 SGHRS and CDR2 YFSETQ. V was cut by 2 bases and J by 4 bases, with 13 bases left in between. This CDR3 has 15 amino acids. The CDR3 loop reads CASSFQAEVYNEQFS. The CDR3 nucleotides read TGCGCCAGCAGCTTCCAGGCGGAGGTTTACAATGAGCAGTTCTCC.

The table lists this clonotype with many counts. Compared with germline, one end of the junction differs, possibly owing to a read error. V usage is TRBV10-3 and J usage is TRBJ2-7, with 8 bases lining up with TRBD1. The germline V gene encodes CDR1 ENHRY and CDR2 SYGVKD. This CDR3 is 12 amino acids long. Here the CDR3 reads CAISDQTLDRAF. As DNA, the CDR3 is TGTGCCATCAGTGACCAAACCCTGGACAGGGCCTTC.

This clonotype was seen repeatedly, ten times or more. This chain links TRBV7-3 with TRBJ2-2, with 9 bases fitting TRBD1. This CDR3 contains 16 residues. The germline CDR1 and CDR2 sequences are SGHTA and FQGTGA. The trim removed 5 bases at V and 4 bases at J, leaving 8 bases unmatched. CDR3 nucleotide sequence: TGTGCCAGCAGCCTAGGGACAGGGAGTGTCACCGGGGAGCTGTTTTTT. It specifies CASSLGTGSVTGELFF. Based on the CDR3 plus reference TRBV7-3 and TRBJ2-2, the full variable domain is GAGVSQTPSNKVTEKGKYVELRCDPISGHTALYWYRQSLGQGPEFLIYFQGTGAADDSGLPNDRFFAVRPEGSVSTLKIQRTERGDSAVYLCASSLGTGSVTGELFFGEGSRLTVL.

This clonotype has at least ten counts. V is TRBV10-3 and J is TRBJ2-2; D gene unclear. Germline CDR1 reads ENHRY; CDR2 reads SYGVKD. Trimming pared 7 bases from V and 3 bases from J, leaving 9 bases between. This CDR3 is built from 13 residues. The CDR3 nucleotides read TGTGCCATCAAGGGCTCGGACACCGGGGAGCTGTTTTTT. It yields the protein CAIKGSDTGELFF.

This clonotype was detected a few times. The chain uses TRBV6-1 and TRBJ2-7, with D possibly matching TRBD1 (6 bases). The germline V and J ends were trimmed by 5 bases and 2 bases, with 10 bases remaining between them. CDR1 is MNHNS and CDR2 is SASEGT in the germline V gene. This CDR3 has 13 amino acids. This CDR3 is CASSIPGAYEQYF. As DNA, the CDR3 is TGTGCCAGCAGTATCCCAGGGGCCTACGAGCAGTACTTC.

This clonotype was counted many times. This chain connects TRBV3-1 to TRBJ2-1; 8 positions agree with TRBD1. The ends lost 5 bases at V and 1 base at J; junction bases unmatched: 13. This CDR3 is 18 amino acids long. CDR1 LGHDT and CDR2 YNNKEL come from the germline V gene (reference sequence). Here the CDR3 reads CASSWGQVGSWSYNEQFF. The CDR3 DNA reads TGTGCCAGCAGCTGGGGACAGGTTGGCAGCTGGTCCTACAATGAGCAGTTCTTC.

In the case of this clonotype: Its ends do not fully match the called genes, so a read error is possible. The chain couples TRBV5-1 to TRBJ2-1; no clear D gene. The germline V gene encodes CDR1 SGHRS and CDR2 YFSETQ. CDR3 length: 15 residues. The CDR3 DNA reads TGCGCCAGCAGCTTGGTCGGCGGAAGCTACAATGGGCAGTCCTTC. Translating gives CASSLVGGSYNGQSF.

This clonotype was recorded at least ten times. The rearrangement links TRBV20-1 to TRBJ2-1; 11 bases agree with TRBD1. Germline CDR1 is DFQATT and CDR2 is SNEGSKA (reference sequence). The CDR3 has 13 amino acids. The ends lost 6 bases at V and 7 bases at J; junction bases unmatched: 5. The CDR3 here is CSARTGGRNEQFF. CDR3 nucleotides: TGCAGTGCCCGGACAGGGGGCAGGAATGAGCAGTTCTTC.

CDR3 coding DNA: TGTGCCAGCAGCTTAATGACTAGCGGGAGGGCCATACACCAAGAGACCCAGTACTTC. As protein: CASSLMTSGRAIHQETQYF. This chain links TRBV7-2 with TRBJ2-5; 14 nucleotides agree with TRBD2. J lost 0 bases, V lost 2 bases, and 8 bases had no gene match. The CDR3 runs to 19 residues. The germline V gene has CDR1 SGHTA and CDR2 FQGNSA.

There are many counts of this clonotype. This chain connects TRBV11-1 to TRBJ2-7; 10 bases are a match to TRBD2. The V segment lost 5 bases and the J segment 4 bases; nucleotides outside the gene matches: 11. This CDR3 is built from 16 residues. Germline loops: CDR1 SGHAT, CDR2 FQDESV (reference sequence). The CDR3 loop is CASSRTSGRLRYEQYF. The CDR3 nucleotides are TGTGCCAGCAGCCGGACTAGCGGACGACTCCGGTACGAGCAGTACTTC. The variable domain in full, completed from reference TRBV11-1 and TRBJ2-7, reads EAEVAQSPRYKITEKSQAVAFWCDPISGHATLYWYRQILGQGPELLVQFQDESVVDDSQLPKDRFSAERLKGVDSTLKIQPAELGDSAMYLCASSRTSGRLRYEQYFGPGTRLTVT.